This T cell receptor beta chain was identified during a study of cytomegalovirus exposure and HLA in healthy donors. PCR used 60 Vbeta primers and 13 Jbeta primers. Method: immunoSEQ multiplex PCR; TCRdb's copy keeps in-frame clones and lacks some. The sample includes around 150,000 clones, more than 80% of them seen just once. The CDR3 contains 15 residues. V was pared by 4 bases and J by 8 bases, with 5 bases of the junction left unmatched. Germline V gene data show CDR1 as LNHNV and CDR2 as YYDKDF (reference sequence). As regards this clone: Antigen specificity is unknown.

General observations from the study: Trimming of TCR beta V- and J-genes showed a link, identified in a later analysis, to a missense DCLRE1C variant.

This chain joins TRBV15 and TRBJ2-2; 12 nucleotides match TRBD2. The TCR comes from a young woman in good health and CMV-seronegative. Material: PBMCs. This CDR3 reads CATSKTSGRLGELFF. In DNA, the CDR3 is TGTGCCACCAGCAAGACTAGCGGGAGACTAGGGGAGCTGTTTTTT.